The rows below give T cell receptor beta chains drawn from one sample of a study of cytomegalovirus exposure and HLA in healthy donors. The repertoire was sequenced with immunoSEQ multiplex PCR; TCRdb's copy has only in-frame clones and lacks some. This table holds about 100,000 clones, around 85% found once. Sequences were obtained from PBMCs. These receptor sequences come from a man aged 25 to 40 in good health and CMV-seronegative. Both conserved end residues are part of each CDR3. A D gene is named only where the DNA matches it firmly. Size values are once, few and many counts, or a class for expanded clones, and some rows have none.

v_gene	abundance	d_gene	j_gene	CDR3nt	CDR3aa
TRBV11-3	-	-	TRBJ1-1	TGTGCCAGCAGCTTAAGTACGGGGGGGAACACTGAAGCTTTCTTT	CASSLSTGGNTEAFF
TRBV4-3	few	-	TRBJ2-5	TGCGCCAGCAGCCAAGATCCCGGCCGGGGAGAGACCCAGTACTTC	CASSQDPGRGETQYF
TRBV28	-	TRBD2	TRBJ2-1	TGTGCCAGCAGTCCTCCTAGCGGGGGGACCCACCACAATGAGCAGTTCTTC	CASSPPSGGTHHNEQFF
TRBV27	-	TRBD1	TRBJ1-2	TGTGCCAGCATTAGAAGGACAGGGGGCGCGGAGGGCTACACCTTC	CASIRRTGGAEGYTF
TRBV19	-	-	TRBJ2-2	TGTGCCAGTAGTATAGTCGCGCGCGGGGAGCTGTTTTTT	CASSIVARGELFF
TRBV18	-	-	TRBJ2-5	TGTGCCAGCTCATCGACAGAATGGTCGGAGACCCAGTACTTC	CASSSTEWSETQYF
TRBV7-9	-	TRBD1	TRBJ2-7	TGTGCCAGCAGCGACCGGGACAGGGGTTTCCACGAGCAGTACTTC	CASSDRDRGFHEQYF
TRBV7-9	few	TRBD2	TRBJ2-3	TGTGCCAGCAGCTTAAAAGAGCGGGGGGCTAGCACAGATACGCAGTATTTT	CASSLKERGASTDTQYF
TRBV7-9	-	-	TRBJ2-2	TGTGCCAGCAGCTCCCGACGGACAGTGACCACCGGGGAGCTGTTTTTT	CASSSRRTVTTGELFF
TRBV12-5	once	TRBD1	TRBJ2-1	TGTGCTAGTGGTTATTACCTCCGGGACAGGGGACATAATGAGCAGTTCTTC	CASGYYLRDRGHNEQFF
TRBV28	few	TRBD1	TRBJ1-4	TGTGCCAGCAGTAACCCGGGACAGACAACTAATGAAAAACTGTTTTTT	CASSNPGQTTNEKLFF
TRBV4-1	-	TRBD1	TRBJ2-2	TGCGCCAGCAGCCCGATCGGGACAGGGACGAAGACCGGGGAGCTGTTTTTT	CASSPIGTGTKTGELFF
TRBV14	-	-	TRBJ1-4	TGTGCCAGCAGCCAGAGGTCCTCGGCGCATATTGAAAAACTGTTTTTT	CASSQRSSAHIEKLFF
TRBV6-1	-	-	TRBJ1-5	TGTGCCAGCAGTGAACCAGCAGGAGGGGGCAATCAGCCCCAGCATTTT	CASSEPAGGGNQPQHF
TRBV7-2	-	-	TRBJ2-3	TGTGCCAGCAGCTTAGGGAGCGCTTTTAGCACAGATACGCAGTATTTT	CASSLGSAFSTDTQYF
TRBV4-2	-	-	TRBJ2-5	TGTGCCAGCAGCCAAGATTATTATACTAACGGGGTCAGAAAAGAGACCCAGTACTTC	CASSQDYYTNGVRKETQYF
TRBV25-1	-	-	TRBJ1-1	TGTGCCAGCAGTGCCTACCTTTCAGGATTCCGCACTGAAGCTTTCTTT	CASSAYLSGFRTEAFF
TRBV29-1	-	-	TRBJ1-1	TGCAGCGTTCTTGACTTGAACACTGAAGCTTTCTTT	CSVLDLNTEAFF
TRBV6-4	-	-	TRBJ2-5	TGTGCCAGCAGTGCAATCGCAGGGGAGACCCAGTACTTC	CASSAIAGETQYF
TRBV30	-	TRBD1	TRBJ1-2	TGTGCCTGGACCCTCCAGGGGGACAGGGCCTCATTTGGCTACACCTTC	CAWTLQGDRASFGYTF
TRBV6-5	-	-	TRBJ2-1	TGTGCCAGCAGTTCGCCAGGGCTCAACAATGAGCAGTTCTTC	CASSSPGLNNEQFF
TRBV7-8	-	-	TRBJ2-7	TGTGCCAGCAGCCCCAGGGGAGACTACGAGCAGTACTTC	CASSPRGDYEQYF
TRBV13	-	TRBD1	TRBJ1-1	TGTGCCAGCAGCCCCTGGGGGACAGGGGGGGATTTTTGGACTGAAGCTTTCTTT	CASSPWGTGGDFWTEAFF
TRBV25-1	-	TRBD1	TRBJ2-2	TGTGCCAGCAGCTACAGGGGGCGGATTAGAACCGGGGAGCTGTTTTTT	CASSYRGRIRTGELFF
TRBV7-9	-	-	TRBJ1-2	TGTGCCAGCAGCCCGTTGGGGGCTGGCTATGGCTACACCTTC	CASSPLGAGYGYTF
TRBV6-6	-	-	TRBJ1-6	TGTGCCGGCTCCGACAGGACTTATTCACCCCTCCACTTT	CAGSDRTYSPLHF
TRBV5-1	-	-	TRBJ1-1	TGCGCCAGCAGCTGGGCCCCGAGTCCGGCTGAAGCTTTCTTT	CASSWAPSPAEAFF
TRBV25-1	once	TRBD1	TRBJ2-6	TGTGCCAGCAGTGAACAAGGGACAGGGCCCCCTGGGGCCAACGTCCTGACTTTC	CASSEQGTGPPGANVLTF
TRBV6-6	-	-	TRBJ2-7	TGTGCCAGCCACGCAGACTCCTACGAGCAGTACTTC	CASHADSYEQYF
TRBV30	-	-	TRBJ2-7	TGTGCCTGGAGTATGGGGAGGAGGGAGCAGTACTTC	CAWSMGRREQYF
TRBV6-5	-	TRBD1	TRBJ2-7	TGTGCCAGCGTCCCCCCCGCCGGAGACAGGGGGCCGTACTTC	CASVPPAGDRGPYF
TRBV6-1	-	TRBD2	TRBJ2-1	TGTGCCACCGGGAGGGGGGACTCCTACAATGAGCAGTTCTTC	CATGRGDSYNEQFF
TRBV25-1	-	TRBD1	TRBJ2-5	TGTGCCAGCAGTACCCGGGACAGGGGGCCTGAGACCCAGTACTTC	CASSTRDRGPETQYF
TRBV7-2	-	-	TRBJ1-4	TGTGCCAGCAGCTTGGCTCCGGGAGACACAGGCGAAAAACTGTTTTTT	CASSLAPGDTGEKLFF
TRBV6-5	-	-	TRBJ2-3	TGTGCCAGCAGCTTCCTCTCAGGTTCAGATACGCAGTATTTT	CASSFLSGSDTQYF
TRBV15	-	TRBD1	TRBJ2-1	TGTGCCACCAGCAGGACAGGGTGGGATAACAATGAGCAGTTCTTC	CATSRTGWDNNEQFF
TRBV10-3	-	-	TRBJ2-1	TGTGCCATCAGCGTTGGGGGGGGCCTTCATGAGCAGTTCTTC	CAISVGGGLHEQFF
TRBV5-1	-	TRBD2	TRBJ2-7	TGCGCCAGCAGCCAGATTCCGGGACTAGTCTACGAGCAGTACTTC	CASSQIPGLVYEQYF
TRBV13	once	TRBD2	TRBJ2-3	TGTGCCAGCGGACCGCCCGGACTAGCGGGAGTAACTTCTAGCACAGATACGCAGTATTTT	CASGPPGLAGVTSSTDTQYF
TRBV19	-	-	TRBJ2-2	TGTGCCAGTAGTGCAGTTAACACCGGGGAGCTGTTTTTT	CASSAVNTGELFF
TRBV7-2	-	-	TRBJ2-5	TGTGCCAGCAGCTCCTCTCAACTAGGCGAGACCCAGTACTTC	CASSSSQLGETQYF
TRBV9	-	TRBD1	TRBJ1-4	TGTGCCAGCAGCGGAGGGACAGGGGTTGAAAAACTGTTTTTT	CASSGGTGVEKLFF
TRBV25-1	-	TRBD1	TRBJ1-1	TGTGCCAGCCTGGACAGGGTGAACACTGAAGCTTTCTTT	CASLDRVNTEAFF
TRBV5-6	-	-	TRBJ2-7	TGTGCCAGCAGCTTCGTGAGCTCCTACGAGCAGTACTTC	CASSFVSSYEQYF
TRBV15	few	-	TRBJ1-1	TGTGCCACCAGCCCCGGGGATTTGAACACTGAAGCTTTCTTT	CATSPGDLNTEAFF
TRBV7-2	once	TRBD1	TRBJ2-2	TGTGCCAGCAGCTTAGGGACAGGGGGCTCCGGGGAGCTGTTTTTT	CASSLGTGGSGELFF
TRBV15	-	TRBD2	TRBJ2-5	TGTGCCACCAGCAGAGATCCAAGCGGGGGCCAAGAGACCCAGTACTTC	CATSRDPSGGQETQYF
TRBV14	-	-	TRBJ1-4	TGTGCCAGCAGCCAGGACACCAAGTCAGGAAAACTGTTTTTT	CASSQDTKSGKLFF
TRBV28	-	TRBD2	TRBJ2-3	TGTGCCAGCACAGGACTAGAAAGCACAGATACGCAGTATTTT	CASTGLESTDTQYF
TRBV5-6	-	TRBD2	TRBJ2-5	TGTGCCAGCAGGGAGCGGGGGGGCGGGCGCGAGACCCAGTACTTC	CASRERGGGRETQYF
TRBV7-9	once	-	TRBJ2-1	TGTGCCTCCGGGGGTAATGAGCAGTTCTTC	CASGGNEQFF
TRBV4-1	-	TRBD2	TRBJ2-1	TGCGCCAGCAGCCAAGAAAGAGGTGCGGGGGGAAATGAGCAGTTCTTC	CASSQERGAGGNEQFF
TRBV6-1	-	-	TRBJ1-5	TGTGCCAGCAGTTGGGAGCGTGGTCAGCCCCAGCATTTT	CASSWERGQPQHF
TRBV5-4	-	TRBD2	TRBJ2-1	TGTGCCAGCAGCTATATTAGCGGGAGGGCCTACAATGAGCAGTTCTTC	CASSYISGRAYNEQFF
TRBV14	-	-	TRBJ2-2	TGTGCCAGCAGCCAAGCCGGACTCATTACGGGTACCGGGGAGCTGTTTTTT	CASSQAGLITGTGELFF
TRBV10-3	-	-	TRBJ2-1	TGTGCCATCAGTGAGTCGGGCCAATCCCTCTTCTTC	CAISESGQSLFF
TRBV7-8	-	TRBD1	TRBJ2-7	TGTGCCAGCAGCGTAAGACAGGGGTCCTCCTACGAGCAGTACTTC	CASSVRQGSSYEQYF
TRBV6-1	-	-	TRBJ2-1	TGTGCCAGCAGTGTCTCACAGGGACACAATGAGCAGTTCTTC	CASSVSQGHNEQFF
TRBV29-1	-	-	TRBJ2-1	TGCAGCGTTGAAGGGAGGGAATCTTCGGAGCAGTTCTTC	CSVEGRESSEQFF
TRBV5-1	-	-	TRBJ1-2	TGCGCCAGCACATCGGGCGACAGTAACTATGGCTACACCTTC	CASTSGDSNYGYTF